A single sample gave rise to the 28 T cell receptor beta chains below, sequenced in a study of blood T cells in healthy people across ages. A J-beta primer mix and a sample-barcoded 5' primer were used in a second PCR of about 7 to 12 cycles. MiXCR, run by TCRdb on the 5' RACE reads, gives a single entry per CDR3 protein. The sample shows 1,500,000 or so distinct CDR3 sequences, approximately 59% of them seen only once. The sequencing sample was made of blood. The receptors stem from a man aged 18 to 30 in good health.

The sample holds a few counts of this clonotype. CDR3 loop: CSAGTSGSENEQFF. The CDR3 DNA reads TGCAGCGCCGGGACTAGCGGGAGTGAGAATGAGCAGTTCTTC. The chain has TRBV29-1 and TRBJ2-1, with TRBD2 matching over 14 bases. CDR1 and CDR2 (germline): SQVTM, ANQGSEA. Trimming at V came to 7 bases and at J to 7 bases, leaving 6 bases not matched to a gene. The CDR3 is 14 amino acids.

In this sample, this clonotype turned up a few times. CDR3 DNA: TGTGCCAGCAGTTTCAGAGATGTCTATGGCTACACCTTC. As protein: CASSFRDVYGYTF. This chain uses TRBV28 with TRBJ1-2; no firm D call. In germline, CDR1 is MDHEN, CDR2 SYDVKM. This CDR3 region has 13 residues. V was trimmed by 3 bases and J by 4 bases, leaving 9 bases between them.

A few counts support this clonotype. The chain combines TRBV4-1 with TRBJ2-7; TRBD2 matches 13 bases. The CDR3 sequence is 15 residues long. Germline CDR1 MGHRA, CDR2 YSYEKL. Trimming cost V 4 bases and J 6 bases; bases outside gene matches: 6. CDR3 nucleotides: TGCGCCAGCAGCCCTCCGGGACTAGCGGGGAGCGAGCAGTACTTC. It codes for CASSPPGLAGSEQYF.

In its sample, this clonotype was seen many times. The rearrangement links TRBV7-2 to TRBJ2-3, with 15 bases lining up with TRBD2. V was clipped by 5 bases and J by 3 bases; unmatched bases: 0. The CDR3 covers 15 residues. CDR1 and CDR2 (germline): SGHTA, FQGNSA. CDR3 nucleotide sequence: TGTGCCAGCAGCGGGACTAGCGGGAGGACAGATACGCAGTATTTT. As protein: CASSGTSGRTDTQYF.

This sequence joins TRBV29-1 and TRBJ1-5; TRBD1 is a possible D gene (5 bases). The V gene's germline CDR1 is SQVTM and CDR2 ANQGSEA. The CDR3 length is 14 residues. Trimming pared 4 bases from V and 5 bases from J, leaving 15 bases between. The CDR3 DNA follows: TGCAGCGTTGTGGGCCAGGGTAAAGATCAGCCCCAGCATTTT. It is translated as CSVVGQGKDQPQHF.

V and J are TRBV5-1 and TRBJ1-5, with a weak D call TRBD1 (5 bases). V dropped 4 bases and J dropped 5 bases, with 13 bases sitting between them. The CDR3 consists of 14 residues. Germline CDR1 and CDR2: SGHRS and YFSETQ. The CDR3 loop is CASSAQRGDQPQHF. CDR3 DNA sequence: TGCGCCAGCAGCGCCCAGAGGGGTGATCAGCCCCAGCATTTT. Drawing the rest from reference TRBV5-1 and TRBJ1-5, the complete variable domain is KAGVTQTPRYLIKTRGQQVTLSCSPISGHRSVSWYQQTPGQGLQFLFEYFSETQRNKGNFPGRFSGRQFSNSRSEMNVSTLELGDSALYLCASSAQRGDQPQHFGDGTRLSIL.

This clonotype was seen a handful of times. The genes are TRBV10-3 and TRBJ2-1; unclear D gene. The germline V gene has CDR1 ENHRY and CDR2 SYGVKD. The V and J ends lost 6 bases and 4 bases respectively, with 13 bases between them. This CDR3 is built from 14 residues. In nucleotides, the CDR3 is TGTGCCATCAGAGGGCCAGAAATTTACAATGAGCAGTTCTTC. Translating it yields CAIRGPEIYNEQFF.

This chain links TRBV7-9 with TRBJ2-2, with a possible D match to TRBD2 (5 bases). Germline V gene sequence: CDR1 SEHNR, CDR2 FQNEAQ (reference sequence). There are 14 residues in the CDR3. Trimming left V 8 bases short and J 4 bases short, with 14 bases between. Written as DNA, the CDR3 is TGTGCCAGCTTCGGGGATACGGGCACCGGGGAGCTGTTTTTT. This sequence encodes CASFGDTGTGELFF. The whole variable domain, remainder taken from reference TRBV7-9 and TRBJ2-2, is DTGVSQNPRHKITKRGQNVTFRCDPISEHNRLYWYRQTLGQGPEFLTYFQNEAQLEKSRLLSDRFSAERPKGSFSTLEIQRTEQGDSAMYLCASFGDTGTGELFFGEGSRLTVL.

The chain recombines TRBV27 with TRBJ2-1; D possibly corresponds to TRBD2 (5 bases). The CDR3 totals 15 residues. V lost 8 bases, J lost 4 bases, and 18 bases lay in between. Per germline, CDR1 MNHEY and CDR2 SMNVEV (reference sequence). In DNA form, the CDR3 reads TGTGCCAGCCGCCCCGAGGGCGGGTGGTACAATGAGCAGTTCTTC. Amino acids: CASRPEGGWYNEQFF.

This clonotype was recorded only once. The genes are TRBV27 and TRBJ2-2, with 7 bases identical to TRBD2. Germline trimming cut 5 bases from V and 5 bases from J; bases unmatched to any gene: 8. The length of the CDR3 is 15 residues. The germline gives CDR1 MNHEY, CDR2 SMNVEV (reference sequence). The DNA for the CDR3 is TGTGCCAGCAGTCCTAGCGGTCAGGGTACCGGGGAGCTGTTTTTT. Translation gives CASSPSGQGTGELFF.

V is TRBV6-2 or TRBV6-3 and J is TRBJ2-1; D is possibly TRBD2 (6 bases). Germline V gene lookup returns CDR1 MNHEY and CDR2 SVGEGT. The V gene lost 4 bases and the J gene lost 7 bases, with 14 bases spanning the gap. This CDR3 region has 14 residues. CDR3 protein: CASSSSLALNEQFF. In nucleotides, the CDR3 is TGTGCCAGCAGTTCGTCGCTAGCGTTGAATGAGCAGTTCTTC.

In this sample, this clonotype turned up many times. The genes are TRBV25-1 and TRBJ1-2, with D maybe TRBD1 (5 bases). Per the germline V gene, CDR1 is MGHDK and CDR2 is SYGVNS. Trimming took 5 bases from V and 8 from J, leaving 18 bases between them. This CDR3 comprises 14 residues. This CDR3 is CASSPNGQGRGYTF. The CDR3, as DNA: TGTGCCAGCAGTCCCAATGGGCAGGGCCGGGGCTACACCTTC.

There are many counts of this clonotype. Here the CDR3 DNA reads TGTGCCAGCAGTTTTGTGGGAAATGGCTACACCTTC. Translating gives CASSFVGNGYTF. The V gene is TRBV12-3 or TRBV12-4, the J gene TRBJ1-2; D not certain. This CDR3 is built from 12 residues. The germline V and J ends were trimmed by 3 bases and 6 bases, with 8 bases remaining between them.

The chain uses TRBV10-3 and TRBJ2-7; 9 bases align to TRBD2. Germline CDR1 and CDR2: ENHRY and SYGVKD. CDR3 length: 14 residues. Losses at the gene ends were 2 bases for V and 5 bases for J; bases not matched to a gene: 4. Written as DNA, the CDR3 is TGTGCCATCAGTGAGGCGGGAGGGCTCCACGAGCAGTACTTC. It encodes CAISEAGGLHEQYF.

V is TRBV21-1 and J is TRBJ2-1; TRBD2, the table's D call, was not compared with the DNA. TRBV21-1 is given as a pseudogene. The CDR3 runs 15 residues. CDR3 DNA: TGCGCCAGCAGCCAAACTAGCGGGGGGCTCGCGGAGCAGTTCTTC. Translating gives CASSQTSGGLAEQFF.

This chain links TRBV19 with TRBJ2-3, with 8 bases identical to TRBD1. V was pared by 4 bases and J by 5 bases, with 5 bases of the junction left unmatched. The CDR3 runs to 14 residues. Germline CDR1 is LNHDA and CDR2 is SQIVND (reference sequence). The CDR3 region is CASSKDRVLDTQYF. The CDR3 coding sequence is TGTGCCAGTAGTAAGGACAGGGTTTTAGATACGCAGTATTTT.

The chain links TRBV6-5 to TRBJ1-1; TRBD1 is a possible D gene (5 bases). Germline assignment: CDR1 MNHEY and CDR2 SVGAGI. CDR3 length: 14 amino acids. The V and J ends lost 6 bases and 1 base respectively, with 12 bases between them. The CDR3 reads CASRPQGANTEAFF. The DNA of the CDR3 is TGTGCCAGCAGACCCCAGGGAGCGAACACTGAAGCTTTCTTT.

The CDR3 spells CASSLGQINQLREQYF. The CDR3 nucleotides read TGCGCCAGCAGCTTGGGCCAGATAAACCAACTACGAGAGCAGTACTTC. The chain uses TRBV5-1 and TRBJ2-7; D not certain. The CDR3 contains 16 residues. V was shortened by 0 bases and J by 7 bases, with 20 bases between the two germline ends. CDR1 and CDR2 (germline): SGHRS, YFSETQ.

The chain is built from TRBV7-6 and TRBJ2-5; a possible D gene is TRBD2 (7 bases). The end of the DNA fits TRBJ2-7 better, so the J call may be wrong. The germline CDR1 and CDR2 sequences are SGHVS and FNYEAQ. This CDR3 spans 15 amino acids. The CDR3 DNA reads TGTGCCAGCAGCTTAAGAGGGGGGGAGGCTCGCGAGCAGTACTTC. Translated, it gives CASSLRGGEAREQYF.

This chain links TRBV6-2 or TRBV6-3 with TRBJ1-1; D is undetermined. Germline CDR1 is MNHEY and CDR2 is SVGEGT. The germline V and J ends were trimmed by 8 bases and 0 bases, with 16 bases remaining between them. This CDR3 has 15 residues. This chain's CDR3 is CASAAWAGMNTEAFF. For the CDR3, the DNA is TGTGCCAGCGCGGCCTGGGCCGGAATGAACACTGAAGCTTTCTTT.

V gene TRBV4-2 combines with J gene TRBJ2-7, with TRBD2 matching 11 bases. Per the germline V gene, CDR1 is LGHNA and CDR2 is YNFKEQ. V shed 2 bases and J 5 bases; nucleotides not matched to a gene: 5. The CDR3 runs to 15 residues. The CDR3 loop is CASSQSLAGADEQYF. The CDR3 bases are TGTGCCAGCAGCCAATCACTAGCGGGAGCTGACGAGCAGTACTTC.

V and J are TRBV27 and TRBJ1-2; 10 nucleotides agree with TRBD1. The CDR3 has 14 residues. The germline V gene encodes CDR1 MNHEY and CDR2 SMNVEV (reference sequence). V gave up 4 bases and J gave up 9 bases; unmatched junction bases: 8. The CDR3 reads CASSSYGTGDSYTF. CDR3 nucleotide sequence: TGTGCCAGCAGTTCCTACGGGACAGGGGATAGCTACACCTTC.

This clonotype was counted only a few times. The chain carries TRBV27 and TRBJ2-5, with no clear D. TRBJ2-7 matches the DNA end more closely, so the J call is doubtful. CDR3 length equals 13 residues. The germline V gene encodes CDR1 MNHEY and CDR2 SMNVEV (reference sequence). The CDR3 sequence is CASSLGSPDEQYF. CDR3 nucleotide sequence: TGTGCCAGCAGTCTTGGTTCTCCCGACGAGCAGTACTTC.

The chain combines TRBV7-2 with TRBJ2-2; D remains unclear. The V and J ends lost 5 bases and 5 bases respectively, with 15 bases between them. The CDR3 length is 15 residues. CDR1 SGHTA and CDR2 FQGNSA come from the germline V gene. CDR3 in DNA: TGTGCCAGCAGCAAAGATGCCCTGAGGACCGGGGAGCTGTTTTTT. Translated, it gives CASSKDALRTGELFF.

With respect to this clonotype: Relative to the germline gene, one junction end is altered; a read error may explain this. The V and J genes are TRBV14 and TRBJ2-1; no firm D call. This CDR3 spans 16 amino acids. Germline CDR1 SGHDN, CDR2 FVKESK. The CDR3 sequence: CAGSHQYLQLSHEQFF. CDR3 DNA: TGTGCCGGCAGCCACCAATATCTACAGTTGAGCCATGAGCAGTTCTTC.

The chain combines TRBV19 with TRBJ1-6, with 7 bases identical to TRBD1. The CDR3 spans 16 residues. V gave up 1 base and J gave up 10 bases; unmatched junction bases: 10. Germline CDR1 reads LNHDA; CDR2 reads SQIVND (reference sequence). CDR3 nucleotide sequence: TGTGCCAGTAGTATAGGAGAACCGGGACAGTGGTCACCCCTCCACTTT. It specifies CASSIGEPGQWSPLHF.

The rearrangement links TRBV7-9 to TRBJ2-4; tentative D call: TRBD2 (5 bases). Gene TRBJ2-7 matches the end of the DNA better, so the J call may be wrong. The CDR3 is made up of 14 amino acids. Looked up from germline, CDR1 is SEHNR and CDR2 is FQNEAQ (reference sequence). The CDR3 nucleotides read TGTGCCAGCATCAGGCACCCGGGGAACTACGAGCAGTACTTC. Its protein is CASIRHPGNYEQYF.

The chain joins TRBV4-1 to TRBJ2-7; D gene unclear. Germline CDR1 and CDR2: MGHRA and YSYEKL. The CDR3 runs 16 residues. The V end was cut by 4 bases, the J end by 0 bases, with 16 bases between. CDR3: CASSLLATLSSYEQYF. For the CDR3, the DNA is TGCGCCAGCAGCCTCCTGGCTACCTTAAGCTCCTACGAGCAGTACTTC.